The source of this T cell receptor (beta chain) is a study of blood T cell repertoires in COVID-19. In the study overall: Acute and convalescent COVID-19 samples came from the United States, Italy and Spain.

The CDR3 extends over 17 amino acids. CDR1 and CDR2 from the germline V gene are LGHDT and YNNKEL (reference sequence). The V end lost 0 bases, the J end lost 13 bases, and 22 bases lay between the germline ends. This clone turned up a few times. As handled by the study authors: Estimation of nucleated cell counts was performed using reference gene primer amplification. TCRdb's copy holds only in-frame clones and misses some; the assay was immunoSEQ multiplex PCR. The D gene and trimming were derived from the DNA, and the V and J assignments and clone size from that table. The sample lists some 99,000 clones; roughly 85% were seen once.

Specimen: peripheral blood. This chain joins TRBV3-1 (or the pseudogene TRBV3-2) and TRBJ1-6; the D gene is possibly TRBD1 (5 bases). This sequence was found in a man aged 65 to 79 with acute or convalescent COVID-19. The CDR3 bases are TGTGCCAGCAGCCAAGATTTATCAGGCTCAGGGCCATCTCCCCTCCACTTT. As protein: CASSQDLSGSGPSPLHF.